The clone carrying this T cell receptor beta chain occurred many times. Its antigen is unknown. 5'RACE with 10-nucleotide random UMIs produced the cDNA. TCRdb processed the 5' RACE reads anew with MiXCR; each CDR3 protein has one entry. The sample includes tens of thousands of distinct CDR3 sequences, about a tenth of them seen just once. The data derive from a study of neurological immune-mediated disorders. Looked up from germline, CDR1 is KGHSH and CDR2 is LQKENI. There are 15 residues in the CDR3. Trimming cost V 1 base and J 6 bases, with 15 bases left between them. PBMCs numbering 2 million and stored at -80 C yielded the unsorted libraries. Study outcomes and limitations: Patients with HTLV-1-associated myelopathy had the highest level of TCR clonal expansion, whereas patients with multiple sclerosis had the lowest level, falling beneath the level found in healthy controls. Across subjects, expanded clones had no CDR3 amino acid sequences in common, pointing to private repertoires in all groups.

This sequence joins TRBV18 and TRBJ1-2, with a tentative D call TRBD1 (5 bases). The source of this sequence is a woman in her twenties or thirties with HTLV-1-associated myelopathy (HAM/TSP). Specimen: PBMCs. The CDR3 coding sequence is TGTGCCAGCTCACCACTCGCGGGGCGGCCGGATGGCTACACCTTC. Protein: CASSPLAGRPDGYTF.